The rows below give T cell receptor beta chains drawn from one sample of a study of cytomegalovirus exposure and HLA in healthy donors. Clones were sequenced by immunoSEQ multiplex PCR, and TCRdb holds only the in-frame ones, with some missing. Here the sample spans approximately 120,000 clones, approximately 81% being singletons. The sample comprised PBMCs. All receptors derive from a woman under 40 in good health and CMV-seronegative. Both conserved end residues are part of each CDR3. A D gene is named only where the DNA matches it firmly. Expanded clones are given a class, and other clones once, few, many or no size at all.

.,TRBV10-1,TRBJ1-1,TRBD1,TGCGCCAGCAGTGAATGGCAGGGGGAGAACACTGAAGCTTTCTTT,CASSEWQGENTEAFF
.,TRBV19,TRBJ2-5,TRBD1,TGTGCCAGCCAAAAGGGGACAGGCGCTGCAGAGACCCAGTACTTC,CASQKGTGAAETQYF
.,TRBV6-1,TRBJ2-7,.,TGTGCCAGCAGTGAAAACCCAGGGATCATCGGCGAGCAGTACTTC,CASSENPGIIGEQYF
.,TRBV11-2,TRBJ2-6,.,TGTGCCAGCAGCGCGCCCAGGGGGGCTGGGGCCAACGTCCTGACTTTC,CASSAPRGAGANVLTF
.,TRBV18,TRBJ2-2,TRBD2,TGTGCCAGCTCTCCCTATAGCGGGAGGAACACCGGGGAGCTGTTTTTT,CASSPYSGRNTGELFF
.,TRBV11-3,TRBJ1-4,.,TGTGCCAGCAGCTCGCTGGGGGGAGGGGATGAAAAACTGTTTTTT,CASSSLGGGDEKLFF
once,TRBV6-5,TRBJ2-7,TRBD2,TGTGCCAGCAGTTACACACAGACTAGCGGGAGGGCCGAGCAGTACTTC,CASSYTQTSGRAEQYF
.,TRBV2,TRBJ2-3,TRBD2,TGTGCCAGCAGTGGATGGCAGGGACTAGCGGGAGGGCTGTCGTATACGCAGTATTTT,CASSGWQGLAGGLSYTQYF
.,TRBV28,TRBJ2-4,TRBD2,TGTGCCAGCAGTCAACTTGATAGCGGGAGAAGTTACATTCAGTACTTC,CASSQLDSGRSYIQYF
.,TRBV5-5,TRBJ1-2,TRBD1,TGTGCCAGCAGCTTGGGACAGGGGGCATTGGATGGCTACACCTTC,CASSLGQGALDGYTF
.,TRBV18,TRBJ1-5,TRBD1,TGTGCCAGCTCACCTCGTTCAGGGGGCGAAAGCAATCAGCCCCAGCATTTT,CASSPRSGGESNQPQHF
.,TRBV7-9,TRBJ2-1,TRBD2,TGTGCCAGCAGCTTAGATGCGGGAGTAGGCAATGAGCAGTTCTTC,CASSLDAGVGNEQFF
.,TRBV2,TRBJ1-4,.,TGTGCCAGCAGTGAAGCGCTTGGGGAGGGTGAAAAACTGTTTTTT,CASSEALGEGEKLFF
.,TRBV2,TRBJ2-1,.,TGTGCCAGCAGTGATATGTGGGCCCAGGGGAGCTCCTACAATGAGCAGTTCTTC,CASSDMWAQGSSYNEQFF
.,TRBV6-6,TRBJ2-3,TRBD2,TGTGCCAGCAGTACGGCGGGAGAGCAGTATTTT,CASSTAGEQYF
.,TRBV6-1,TRBJ1-1,.,TGTGCCAGCAGTGGATCGGTTGAAGCTTTCTTT,CASSGSVEAFF
.,TRBV13,TRBJ2-2,.,TGTGCCAGCAGCCCGCCTCGGGTCGGGGAGCTGTTTTTT,CASSPPRVGELFF
.,TRBV29-1,TRBJ1-2,.,TGCAGCGTTGAAATGGACTCTAACTATGGCTACACCTTC,CSVEMDSNYGYTF
.,TRBV5-6,TRBJ2-6,TRBD1,TGTGCCAGCAGCTTGGCTTACAGGGGAGCTGGGGCCAACGTCCTGACTTTC,CASSLAYRGAGANVLTF
.,TRBV6-6,TRBJ1-2,TRBD1,TGTGCCAGCAGCAATCGGGACAGGCCATATGGCTACACCTTC,CASSNRDRPYGYTF
.,TRBV25-1,TRBJ1-2,.,TGTGCCAGCAGTGAATTCAGGGTTGAGGACTATGGCTACACCTTC,CASSEFRVEDYGYTF
.,TRBV5-1,TRBJ1-5,.,TGCGCCAGCAGCTTGGTATCAGGGGACAATCAGCCCCAGCATTTT,CASSLVSGDNQPQHF
.,TRBV6-5,TRBJ1-2,.,TGTGCCAGCATCCACAATCCGACAGCTAACTATGGCTACACCTTC,CASIHNPTANYGYTF
.,TRBV19,TRBJ1-3,.,TGTGCCAGTAGAGAAACTTGGAGGGGCCGAGGAAACACCATATATTTT,CASRETWRGRGNTIYF
.,TRBV7-2,TRBJ2-7,TRBD1,TGTGCCAGCAGCCGGACAGGGGCTTCCTACGAGCAGTACTTC,CASSRTGASYEQYF
.,TRBV10-1,TRBJ1-2,TRBD1,TGCGCCAGCAGTGAGAGGGGGGGGGACAGGGATGGCTACACCTTC,CASSERGGDRDGYTF
few,TRBV19,TRBJ2-6,TRBD1,TGTGCCAGTAGTATCGCGACAGGGGTCGACTCTGGGGCCAACGTCCTGACTTTC,CASSIATGVDSGANVLTF
once,TRBV5-1,TRBJ2-3,.,TGCGCCAGCAGCCCGGCAAGGACTGTGACAGATACGCAGTATTTT,CASSPARTVTDTQYF